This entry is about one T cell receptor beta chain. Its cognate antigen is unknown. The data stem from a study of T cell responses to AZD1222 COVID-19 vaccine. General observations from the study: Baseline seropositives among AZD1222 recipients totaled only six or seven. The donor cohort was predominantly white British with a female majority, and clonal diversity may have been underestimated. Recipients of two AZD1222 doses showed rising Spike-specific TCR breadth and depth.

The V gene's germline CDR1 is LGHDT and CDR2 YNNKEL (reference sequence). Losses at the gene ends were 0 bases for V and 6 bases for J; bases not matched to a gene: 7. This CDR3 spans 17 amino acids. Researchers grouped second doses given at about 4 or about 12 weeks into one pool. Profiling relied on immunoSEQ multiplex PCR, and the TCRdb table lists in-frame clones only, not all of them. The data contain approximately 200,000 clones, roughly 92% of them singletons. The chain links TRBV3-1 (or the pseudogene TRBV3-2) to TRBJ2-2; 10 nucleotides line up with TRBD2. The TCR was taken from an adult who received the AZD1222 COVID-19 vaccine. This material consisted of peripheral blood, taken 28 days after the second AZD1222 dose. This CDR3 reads CASSQEGAGGPPGELFF. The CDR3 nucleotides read TGTGCCAGCAGCCAAGAAGGAGCGGGGGGGCCCCCCGGGGAGCTGTTTTTT.